The 7 T cell receptor beta chains given below trace back to one sample, sequenced in a study of CD8+ T cells in alopecia areata. Regarding treatment: oral pan-JAK inhibitor, 5-10 mg twice daily. RNA was isolated and reverse transcribed to cDNA, the sequencing template. Sequencing was performed with immunoSEQ multiplex PCR; in TCRdb, only in-frame clones are kept and a portion is missing. The sample carries 75,000 to 80,000 clones, around 61% recorded once. The sequencing used CD8+ T cells sorted from blood, collected at week 24, from a patient treated with tofacitinib. The receptors were sampled from a human donor with alopecia areata.

This clone was seen only a few times. This chain uses TRBV11-1 with TRBJ1-1; D perhaps matches TRBD1 (6 bases). Germline CDR1 SGHAT, CDR2 FQDESV (reference sequence). V was shortened by 1 base and J by 0 bases, with 15 bases between the two germline ends. The CDR3 is made up of 17 amino acids. CDR3 residues: CASSLVVTGAMNTEAFF. CDR3 DNA: TGTGCCAGCAGCTTAGTTGTGACAGGAGCCATGAACACTGAAGCTTTCTTT.

The chain uses TRBV4-1 and TRBJ1-5; a possible D gene is TRBD1 (5 bases). CDR1 is MGHRA and CDR2 is YSYEKL in the germline V gene. This CDR3 contains 16 residues. V was cut by 0 bases and J by 6 bases, with 15 bases left in between. The CDR3 loop is CASSQERGRDAQPQHF. CDR3 coding DNA: TGCGCCAGCAGCCAAGAACGGGGCAGGGACGCTCAGCCCCAGCATTTT.

This chain links TRBV27 with TRBJ1-2, with D unresolved. Germline V CDR1 and CDR2: MNHEY, SMNVEV (reference sequence). Trimming pared 5 bases from V and 3 bases from J, leaving 22 bases between. This CDR3 has 17 amino acids. In nucleotides, the CDR3 is TGTGCCAGCAGTCTCTCCCCCCAAGTGGGGAGAGACTATGGCTACACCTTC. Translation: CASSLSPQVGRDYGYTF.

CDR3 region: CASRPSWETQYF. The DNA of the CDR3 is TGCGCCAGCAGACCTAGTTGGGAGACCCAGTACTTC. This chain links TRBV5-1 with TRBJ2-5; the D is unclear. Between the trimmed V and J ends, which lost 5 bases and 5 bases, there was a span of 10 bases. This CDR3 spans 12 amino acids. Per germline, CDR1 SGHRS and CDR2 YFSETQ.

The chain combines TRBV25-1 with TRBJ2-3, with 8 bases lining up with TRBD2. V trimming: 0 bases; J trimming: 2 bases; junction bases outside the gene matches: 7. The length of the CDR3 is 17 residues. CDR1 MGHDK and CDR2 SYGVNS come from the germline V gene. This chain's CDR3 is CASSEYAREGYTDTQYF. CDR3 nucleotides: TGTGCCAGCAGTGAATACGCTCGGGAGGGATACACAGATACGCAGTATTTT.

This chain links TRBV27 with TRBJ2-7; tentatively, D is TRBD1 (5 bases). The germline CDR1 and CDR2 sequences are MNHEY and SMNVEV (reference sequence). This CDR3 has 13 residues. Trimming pared 0 bases from V and 5 bases from J, leaving 8 bases between. DNA for the CDR3: TGTGCCAGCAGTTTATCTAGGGGTCACGAGCAGTACTTC. Translation gives CASSLSRGHEQYF.

This clone was recorded once. The DNA for the CDR3 is TGTGCCAGCAGAGTAACCGGGGACACCTTCTATGGCTACACCTTC. Translating it yields CASRVTGDTFYGYTF. The genes are TRBV27 and TRBJ1-2; D might be TRBD1 (6 bases). Germline V gives CDR1 MNHEY, CDR2 SMNVEV (reference sequence). V dropped 6 bases and J dropped 4 bases, with 18 bases sitting between them. The CDR3 is 15 residues long.